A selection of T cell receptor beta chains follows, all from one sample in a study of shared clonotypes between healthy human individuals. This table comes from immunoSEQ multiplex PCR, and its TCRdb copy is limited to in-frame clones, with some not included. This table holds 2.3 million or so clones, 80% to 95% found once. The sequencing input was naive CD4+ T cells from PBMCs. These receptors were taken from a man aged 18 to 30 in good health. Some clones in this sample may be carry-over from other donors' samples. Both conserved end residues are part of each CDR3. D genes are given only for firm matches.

CASSRQGTGEQFF TRBV10-1 TRBD1
CASSLYRGNTGELFF TRBV11-2 TRBD1
CASSSPQVFRVSGNTIYF TRBV28 -
CASSHGTSGSNEQFF TRBV18 TRBD2
CASSQGLAGASNTGELFF TRBV4-2 TRBD2
CAWSTDRAPGNTIYF TRBV30 TRBD1
CASRALSYNEQFF TRBV27 -
CASSLIQGQGYNEQFF TRBV28 -
CAWSDRTPGNTIYF TRBV30 -
CASSERWTSRGYTF TRBV2 -
CASSLGEARGSYEQYF TRBV11-2 -
CASSTRDENEQYF TRBV19 -
CASSPRQGGTEAFF TRBV5-1 TRBD1
CASSLGVYGDTGELFF TRBV5-6 -
CASSWTSGGYEQYF TRBV6-1 TRBD2
CASSLLGPDTQYF TRBV5-1 -
CASSYSWSPSYEQYF TRBV6-5 -
CASSLDDSFNQPQHF TRBV5-1 -
CASYGQFGGANVLTF TRBV18 -
CASSRGGGTDTQYF TRBV28 -
CSARASTEQFF TRBV20-1 -
CASSLGLTPAYEQYF TRBV5-1 -
CASSFGPGYSRRGEQFF TRBV27 -
CASSDSGGSVGYEQYF TRBV25-1 TRBD2
CASSKKRWTSGRANSNEQFF TRBV21-1 -
CASSLEGNSNQPQHF TRBV5-1 -
CASSEAGGNTIYF TRBV6-1 -
CASSFSGGSGTDTQYF TRBV11-3 TRBD2
CASSLSKVEGYTF TRBV6-6 -
CASSPGVSTGELFF TRBV5-5 -
CASSLLGQENEKLFF TRBV7-9 TRBD1
CASSPGSYNEQFF TRBV7-3 -
CASSRAGTGTYEQYF TRBV5-4 TRBD1
CASSVLWGYTF TRBV2 -
CASSFGDRGFNYGYTF TRBV28 TRBD1
CASSYSGIGYNEQFF TRBV6-5 -
CASSQEGQGNYGYTF TRBV4-2 TRBD1
CASNDFPYSYEQYF TRBV5-1 -
CASTPAGGVAEAFF TRBV5-1 -
CASSNDRGEQFF TRBV7-3 TRBD1
CASSSPGQNTEAFF TRBV28 -
CASSPPGLAGGHEQYF TRBV18 TRBD2